This is a list of T cell receptor beta chains from one sample in a study of OX40 agonist ivuxolimab in advanced cancers. Assay used: immunoSEQ multiplex PCR; TCRdb lists only in-frame clones, some missing. The top ten hold roughly 1.2% of the sample, which has some 57,000 clones, approximately 84% seen once. Sequencing was performed on CD4+ or CD8+ T cells sorted from blood, taken in a trial of the OX40 agonist ivuxolimab. These TCRs come from an adult with an advanced solid tumor such as melanoma, head and neck, liver or kidney cancer. The CDR3 runs from the conserved cysteine through the conserved F or W. The order of the fields is J gene, CDR3 length, D gene, clone size, V gene, CDR3 DNA, CDR3 protein. D genes are given only for firm matches. Expanded clones are given a class, and other clones once, few, many or no size at all.

TRBJ2-5,13,TRBD2,-,TRBV29-1,TGCAGCGTTGTTGGGACGGGAGGAGAGACCCAGTACTTC,CSVVGTGGETQYF
TRBJ2-1,18,TRBD2,few,TRBV7-2,TGTGCCAGCAGCTTTCTAGCGGGAGGCGCTCCTACCTACAATGAGCAGTTCTTC,CASSFLAGGAPTYNEQFF
TRBJ1-1,19,-,-,TRBV14,TGTGCCAGCAGCCACCTAATGGTGGCAGGGCGAGGGTACGGCACTGAAGCTTTCTTT,CASSHLMVAGRGYGTEAFF
TRBJ1-1,13,-,-,TRBV29-1,TGCAGCGTAGCGGGGGCGTGGGACACTGAAGCTTTCTTT,CSVAGAWDTEAFF
TRBJ2-7,12,-,-,TRBV27,TGTGCCAGCAGTTCGCCCCTCTACGAGCAGTACTTC,CASSSPLYEQYF
TRBJ2-1,15,-,-,TRBV28,TGTGCCAGCAGTCCCGGTGGACGGACCTACAATGAGCAGTTCTTC,CASSPGGRTYNEQFF
TRBJ2-1,15,-,-,TRBV6-4,TGTGCCAGCAGGCCTCTTGCAATGAGTAACAATGAGCAGTTCTTC,CASRPLAMSNNEQFF
TRBJ2-5,17,TRBD1,-,TRBV10-2,TGCGCCAGCAGTGTGCAGATGGGACAGGACTTCCAAGAGACCCAGTACTTC,CASSVQMGQDFQETQYF
TRBJ2-1,14,TRBD2,-,TRBV9,TGTGCCAGCAGCGTGGCTAGCGGCGGCAATGAGCAGTTCTTC,CASSVASGGNEQFF
TRBJ2-7,14,-,-,TRBV18,TGTGCCAGCTCGCGGAGTCCAGGATCCTACGAGCAGTACTTC,CASSRSPGSYEQYF
TRBJ2-6,16,-,-,TRBV7-3,TGTGCCAGCAGCTTAAGGGCGGGCTCTGGGGCCAACGTCCTGACTTTC,CASSLRAGSGANVLTF
TRBJ1-3,16,-,-,TRBV6-5,TGTGCCAGCAGTTACAGACAGGTCTACACTGGAAACACCATATATTTT,CASSYRQVYTGNTIYF
TRBJ1-1,16,TRBD1,-,TRBV11-2,TGTGCCAGCAGCGAAATCAGGGGGCGTGGGTTCACTGAAGCTTTCTTT,CASSEIRGRGFTEAFF
TRBJ2-1,17,TRBD2,-,TRBV13,TGTGCCAGCAGCTTAGTTGCTAGCGGGATGAACTACAATGAGCAGTTCTTC,CASSLVASGMNYNEQFF
TRBJ2-1,15,TRBD2,-,TRBV27,TGTGCCAGCAGTTTTGGCGGGAGGAGGAGTAATGAGCAGTTCTTC,CASSFGGRRSNEQFF
TRBJ1-5,14,TRBD1,-,TRBV6-5,TGTGCCAGCAGTGAGACAGGGTCCAATCAGCCCCAGCATTTT,CASSETGSNQPQHF
TRBJ2-7,13,-,-,TRBV28,TGTGCCAGCAAGGAGGCCCAAGACTACGAGCAGTACTTC,CASKEAQDYEQYF
TRBJ2-2,19,TRBD2,-,TRBV28,TGTGCCAGCAGTCAATGGACTAGCGGGAGGGCCAGCGACACCGGGGAGCTGTTTTTT,CASSQWTSGRASDTGELFF
TRBJ2-3,14,TRBD2,-,TRBV7-7,TGTGCCAGCAGCAGGCGGGAGCGCACAGATACGCAGTATTTT,CASSRRERTDTQYF
TRBJ2-5,14,-,-,TRBV2,TGTGCCAGCAGTGTGGACCTTAGACGGGAGACCCAGTACTTC,CASSVDLRRETQYF
TRBJ2-7,13,-,-,TRBV19,TGTGCCAGTAGTGGCAGGGGCCCCTACGAGCAGTACTTC,CASSGRGPYEQYF
TRBJ1-6,16,-,-,TRBV10-3,TGTGCCATCAGTGAGAGGGCGAGCTCCTATAATTCACCCCTCCACTTT,CAISERASSYNSPLHF